Detailed here is one T cell receptor (beta chain). The target of this receptor is not known. One base away there is no much larger clone; base qualities are not given. Libraries were built with the immunoSEQ multiplex PCR assay. Rearranged TCR beta chain sequences were amplified with the hsTCRB Kit following the manufacturer's protocol. TCRB libraries were sequenced on an Illumina MiSeq. The study's processing was this. The kit vendor's proprietary platform handled demultiplexing, trimming and gene mapping. TCRdb took this table from immuneACCESS and kept in-frame rearrangements with V and J called. Such tables lack part of the clones; where checked against another copy, unresolved V genes explain under half of the gap, and the rest is unexplained. The V and J calls and clone size come from that table; D and trimming were worked out from the DNA. The table for this sample lists about 53,000 clones; about 81% of them were counted only once. Of the sample, 7.5% to 10% falls within the top ten clones.

In the paper's terms, the time point label means: week 23, last vaccination. Each vaccine dose was 300 ug of a 20-mer mutant IDH1 peptide in Montanide, given subcutaneously with topical imiquimod. Newly diagnosed WHO grade 3 or 4 IDH1-mutant astrocytomas showing loss of nuclear ATRX were present in the donors. The samples were drawn from NOA16, a multicentre, single-arm, open-label phase I trial in Germany that tested a mutant IDH1 peptide vaccine in humans for the first time. Genomic DNA for TCRB sequencing was extracted from EDTA blood using the DNeasy Blood and Tissue Kit. The data are from a study of a mutant IDH1 vaccine in newly diagnosed glioma (dated by TCRdb to the early 2020s). Some background on the complete study: Patients were given eight vaccinations, in weeks 1, 3, 5, 7, 11, 15, 19 and 23, which matched visits V03 through V10. Vaccination started 4-6 weeks after radiotherapy alone, or was given together with temozolomide cycles in the groups whose treatment included chemotherapy. Of the approximately 33 treated patients, about 60% were male and approximately 40% were female, and the mean age was approximately 40 years. Before enrollment, patients had received standard therapy of radiotherapy alone, temozolomide alone, or radiochemotherapy with temozolomide; most received the combination. Peripheral blood samples were drawn at six visits, namely V03 (baseline), V05, V07, V10, V12 and V13. For exploratory analyses, longitudinal TCRB deep sequencing was carried out in roughly 23 treated patients wherever samples were available. Study-wide conclusions, independent of this receptor: Selection of PBMC samples for TCRB deep sequencing was based on availability. Pseudoprogression seemed to be unrelated to changes in the top peripheral T cell clonotypes found by TCRB sequencing. The authors noted that analyses of patient blood samples could not be reproduced because of sample limitations. Across multiple MHC alleles, vaccine-induced immune responses were seen in 90% to 95% of patients.

This TCR came from a woman aged 40 to 50 with glioma. Some clones in this sample may be carry-over from other donors' samples. The sequenced sample was PBMCs, obtained from a glioma patient whose treatment included an IDH1 peptide vaccine.

The CDR3 protein sequence reads: CASSISGTLYEQYF. The DNA sequence reads TGTGCCAGCAGCATATCCGGGACTCTCTACGAGCAGTACTTC. Recombination connected TRBV7-2 to TRBJ2-7; the D segment could be TRBD2, given 6 matching bases. From the germline V gene, CDR1 is SGHTA and CDR2 is FQGNSA. The V and J ends are trimmed by 5 bases and 3 bases, leaving 14 bases between them. The CDR3 numbers 14 residues from cysteine through phenylalanine. Of the read, only the CDR3 DNA is kept; its 42 bases are in frame from base 1.